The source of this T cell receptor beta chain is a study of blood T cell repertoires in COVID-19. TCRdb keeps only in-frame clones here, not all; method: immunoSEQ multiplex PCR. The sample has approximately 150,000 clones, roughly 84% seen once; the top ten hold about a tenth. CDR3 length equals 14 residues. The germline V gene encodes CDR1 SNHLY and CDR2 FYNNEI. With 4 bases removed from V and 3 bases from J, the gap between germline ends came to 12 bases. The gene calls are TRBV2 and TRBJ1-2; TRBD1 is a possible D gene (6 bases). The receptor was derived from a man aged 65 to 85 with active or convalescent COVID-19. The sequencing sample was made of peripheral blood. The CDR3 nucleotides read TGTGCCAGCAGTGGGGCAGGGGTTGACTATGGCTACACCTTC. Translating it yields CASSGAGVDYGYTF.